This T cell receptor beta chain was retrieved from a study of T cells after yellow fever vaccination. Study-wide background: Researchers used SMART-Seq v4 Ultra Low Input to prepare fractions that had low cell numbers.

This CDR3 comprises 15 residues. In germline, CDR1 is LGHNA, CDR2 YSLEER. V was cut by 4 bases and J by 2 bases, with 13 bases left in between. TCRdb called the 5' RACE reads again in MiXCR, with one record for every CDR3 protein. The sample lists roughly 340,000 distinct CDR3 sequences, approximately 4% seen once, with roughly 24% in the top ten. This clonotype occurred many times. What it binds is unknown. The study's findings and limits: Most clones from primary vaccination resurfaced after the booster (approximately 96% CD4, 88% CD8).

This material consisted of PBMCs, taken 5 days after the yellow fever booster vaccination. The clonotype comes from a man younger than 35 who received the YFV17D yellow fever vaccine. The chain employs TRBV4-3 and TRBJ2-3; tentative D call: TRBD2 (7 bases). Here the CDR3 reads CASSPGGGDTDTQYF. The CDR3, as DNA: TGCGCCAGCAGCCCAGGAGGGGGGGACACAGATACGCAGTATTTT.